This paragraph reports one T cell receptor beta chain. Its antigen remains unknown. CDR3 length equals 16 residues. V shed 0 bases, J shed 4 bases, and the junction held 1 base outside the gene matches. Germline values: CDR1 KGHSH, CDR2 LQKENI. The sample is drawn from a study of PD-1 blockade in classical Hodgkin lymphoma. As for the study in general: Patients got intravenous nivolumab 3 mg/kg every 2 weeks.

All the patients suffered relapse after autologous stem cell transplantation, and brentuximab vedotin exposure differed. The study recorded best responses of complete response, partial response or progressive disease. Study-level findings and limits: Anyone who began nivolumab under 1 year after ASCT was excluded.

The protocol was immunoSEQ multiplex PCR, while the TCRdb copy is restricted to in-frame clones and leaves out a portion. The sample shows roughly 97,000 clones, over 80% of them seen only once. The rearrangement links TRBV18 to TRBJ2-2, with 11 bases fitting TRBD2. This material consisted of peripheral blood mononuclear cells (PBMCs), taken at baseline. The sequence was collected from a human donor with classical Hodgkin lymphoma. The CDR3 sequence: CASSPPSGRATGELFF. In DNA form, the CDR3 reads TGTGCCAGCTCACCACCTAGCGGGAGGGCCACCGGGGAGCTGTTTTTT.